The present T cell receptor beta chain was sequenced within a study of T cell clonality in common variable immunodeficiency. General observations from the study: Fewer deletions and N-nucleotide insertions were reportedly seen in common variable immunodeficiency TCR beta sequences. Compared with controls, CVID subjects had fewer shared TCRbeta clones.

About this clone: Its matching antigen is unknown.

For at least one year, all CVID subjects received replacement immunoglobulin. Blood came from CVID subjects not ill and not taking immunomodulatory or immunosuppressive medication. TCRdb keeps only in-frame clones here, not all; method: immunoSEQ multiplex PCR. The sample has about 30,000 clones, none seen only once. The sequencing sample was made of peripheral blood mononuclear cells. The sequence came from a human donor with common variable immunodeficiency.

CDR3 in amino acids: CAWSVGGPVNEKLFF. Partial CDR3 DNA: TGTGCCTGGAGTGTAGGTGGTCCTGTTAATGAAAAA. This sequence joins TRBV30 and TRBJ1-4; no clear D gene. The read ends 3 residues shy of where the CDR3 ends; the end is completed using the germline J gene. This CDR3 region has 15 residues. The germline V gene encodes CDR1 GTSNPN and CDR2 SVGIG (reference sequence). The ends were cut back, 0 bases at V and 4 bases at J, with 12 bases in the middle.